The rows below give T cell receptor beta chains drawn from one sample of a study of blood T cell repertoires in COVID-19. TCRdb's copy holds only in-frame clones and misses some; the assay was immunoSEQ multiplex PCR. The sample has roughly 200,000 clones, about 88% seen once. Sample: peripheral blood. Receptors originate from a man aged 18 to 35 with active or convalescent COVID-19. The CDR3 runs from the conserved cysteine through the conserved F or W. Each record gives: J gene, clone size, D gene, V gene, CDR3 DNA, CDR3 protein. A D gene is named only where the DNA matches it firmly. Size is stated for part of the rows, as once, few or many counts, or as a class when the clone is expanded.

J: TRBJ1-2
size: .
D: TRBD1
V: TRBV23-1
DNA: TGCGCCAGCGAACTGAATCTTAGGGGGCGCTTGAAGGGCTACACCTTC
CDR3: CASELNLRGRLKGYTF

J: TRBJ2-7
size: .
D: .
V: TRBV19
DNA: TGTGCCAGTAGTATAGTGGGGGCCCTCTCCTACGAGCAGTACTTC
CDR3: CASSIVGALSYEQYF

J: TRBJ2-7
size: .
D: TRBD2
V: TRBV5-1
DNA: TGCGCCAGCAGCCGAGGACTAGCGGAATCCTACGAGCAGTACTTC
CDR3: CASSRGLAESYEQYF

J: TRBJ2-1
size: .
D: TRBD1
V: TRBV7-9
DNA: TGTGCCAGCGACAGGGTAAGAGGCAATGAGCAGTTCTTC
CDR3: CASDRVRGNEQFF

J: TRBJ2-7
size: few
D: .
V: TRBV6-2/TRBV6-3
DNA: TGTGCCAGCAGTTACCCCCGCAGCGGGCCTCTCTACGAGCAGTACTTC
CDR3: CASSYPRSGPLYEQYF

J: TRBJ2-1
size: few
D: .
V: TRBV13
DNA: TGTGCCAGCAGCCCTGCCGCCAGCTCCTACAATGAGCAGTTCTTC
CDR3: CASSPAASSYNEQFF

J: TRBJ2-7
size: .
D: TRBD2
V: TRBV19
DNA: TGTGCCAGTAGTATCCTAGCGGGAAGGTCCTACGAGCAGTACTTC
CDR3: CASSILAGRSYEQYF

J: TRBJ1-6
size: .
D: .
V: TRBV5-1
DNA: TGCGCCAGCAGCTTGGCCGCAGGGAACTCCTATAATTCACCCCTCCACTTT
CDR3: CASSLAAGNSYNSPLHF

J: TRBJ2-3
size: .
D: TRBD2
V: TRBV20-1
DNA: TGCAGTGCTAGTTGGGCCTCTCCTAGCGGGGATGGAGATACGCAGTATTTT
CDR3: CSASWASPSGDGDTQYF

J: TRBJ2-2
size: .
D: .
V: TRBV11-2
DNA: TGTGCCAGCAGCTTAGATCTCGGGGGATCGGGGGAGCTGTTTTTT
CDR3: CASSLDLGGSGELFF